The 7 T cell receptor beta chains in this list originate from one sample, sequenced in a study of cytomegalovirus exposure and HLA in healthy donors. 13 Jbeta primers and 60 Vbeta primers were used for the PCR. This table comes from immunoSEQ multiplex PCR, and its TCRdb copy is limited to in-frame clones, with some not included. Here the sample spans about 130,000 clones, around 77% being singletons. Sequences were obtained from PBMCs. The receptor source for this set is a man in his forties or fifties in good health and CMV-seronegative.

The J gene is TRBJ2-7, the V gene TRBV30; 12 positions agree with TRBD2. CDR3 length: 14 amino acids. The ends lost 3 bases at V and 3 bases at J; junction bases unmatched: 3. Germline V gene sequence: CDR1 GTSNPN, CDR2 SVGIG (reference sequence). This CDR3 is CAWRATSGSYEQYF. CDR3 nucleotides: TGTGCCTGGAGGGCGACTAGCGGGAGCTACGAGCAGTACTTC.

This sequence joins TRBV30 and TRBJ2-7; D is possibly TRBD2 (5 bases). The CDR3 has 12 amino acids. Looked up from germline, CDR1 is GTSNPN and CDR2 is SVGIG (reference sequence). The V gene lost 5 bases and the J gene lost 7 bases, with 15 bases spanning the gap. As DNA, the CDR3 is TGTGCCTGGGGGCAATCTCCGGGGGAGCAGTACTTC. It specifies CAWGQSPGEQYF. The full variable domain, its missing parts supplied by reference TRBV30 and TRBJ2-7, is SQTIHQWPATLVQPVGSPLSLECTVEGTSNPNLYWYRQAAGRGLQLLFYSVGIGQISSEVPQNLSASRPQDRQFILSSKKLLLSDSGFYLCAWGQSPGEQYFGPGTRLTVT.

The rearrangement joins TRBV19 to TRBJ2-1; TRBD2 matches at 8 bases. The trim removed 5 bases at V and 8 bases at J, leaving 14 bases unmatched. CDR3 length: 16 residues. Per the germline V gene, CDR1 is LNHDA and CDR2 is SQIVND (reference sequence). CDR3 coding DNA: TGTGCCAGTAGTCCTCTCGGGCGGGAGGTTGTAGATGAGCAGTTCTTC. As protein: CASSPLGREVVDEQFF.

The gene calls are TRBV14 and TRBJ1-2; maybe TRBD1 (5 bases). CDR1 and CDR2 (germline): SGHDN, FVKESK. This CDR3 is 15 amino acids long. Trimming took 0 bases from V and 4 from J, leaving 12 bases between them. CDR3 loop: CASSQDLGLSYGYTF. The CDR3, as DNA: TGTGCCAGCAGCCAAGATTTGGGACTGAGCTATGGCTACACCTTC. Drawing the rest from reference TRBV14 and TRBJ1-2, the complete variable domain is EAGVTQFPSHSVIEKGQTVTLRCDPISGHDNLYWYRRVMGKEIKFLLHFVKESKQDESGMPNNRFLAERTGGTYSTLKVQPAELEDSGVYFCASSQDLGLSYGYTFGSGTRLTVV.

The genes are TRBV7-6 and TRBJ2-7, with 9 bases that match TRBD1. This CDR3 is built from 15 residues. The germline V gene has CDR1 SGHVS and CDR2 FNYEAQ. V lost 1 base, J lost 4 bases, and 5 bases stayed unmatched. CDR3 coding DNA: TGTGCCAGCAGCTTAGGTGACAGGGGGATATACGAGCAGTACTTC. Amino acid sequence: CASSLGDRGIYEQYF.

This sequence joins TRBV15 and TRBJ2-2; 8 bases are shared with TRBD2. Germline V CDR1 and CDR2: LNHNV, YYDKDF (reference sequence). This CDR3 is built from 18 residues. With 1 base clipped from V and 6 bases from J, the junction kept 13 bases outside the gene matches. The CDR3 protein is CATSRGWTGGLSAGELFF. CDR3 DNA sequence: TGTGCCACCAGCAGAGGATGGACGGGAGGGCTTTCCGCCGGGGAGCTGTTTTTT.

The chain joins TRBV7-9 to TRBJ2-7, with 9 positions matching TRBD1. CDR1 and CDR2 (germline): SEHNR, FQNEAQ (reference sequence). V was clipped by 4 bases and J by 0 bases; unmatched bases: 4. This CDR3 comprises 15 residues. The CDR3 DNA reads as TGTGCCAGCAGCTCCAGGACAGGGGCCTCCTACGAGCAGTACTTC. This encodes CASSSRTGASYEQYF.